This T cell receptor (beta chain) was sequenced during a study of blood T cell repertoires in COVID-19. Original handling: Amplification of reference gene primers was used by the study to estimate nucleated cell counts. Assay used: immunoSEQ multiplex PCR; TCRdb lists only in-frame clones, some missing. The V and J calls and clone size come from that table; D and trimming were worked out from the DNA. The table records roughly 250,000 clones, approximately 83% of them present only once. The age range of participants was about 18 to 100 years, with residence in more than 20 US areas. Cohort allocation depended upon clinical history that participants reported. The CDR3 length is 17 residues. V lost 2 bases and J lost 0; bases outside the gene matches: 5. CDR1 is SGHAT, CDR2 FQNNGV, per germline.

The specimen was PBMCs or T cells enriched from blood (not recorded which). J is TRBJ2-1 and V is TRBV11-2; 9 bases match TRBD1. This TCR was sampled from a woman aged 45 to 65 who had recovered from COVID-19. CDR3 in amino acids: CASSLNPTGGSYNEQFF. The CDR3 nucleotides read TGTGCCAGCAGCTTAAACCCGACAGGGGGCTCCTACAATGAGCAGTTCTTC.